This T cell receptor (beta chain) was documented in a study of T cells in Graves' hyperthyroidism and ophthalmopathy. Amplification of TCR beta CDR3 regions was performed using RNA transcripts as template. The HTBI primer set was used in a first-round RT-PCR of the TCR CDR3. TCRdb re-analysed the multiplex PCR reads in MiXCR, keeping a single row per CDR3 protein. Here the sample spans approximately 330,000 distinct CDR3 sequences, around 23% being singletons. This CDR3 is built from 13 residues. Germline CDR1 and CDR2: MDHEN and SYDVKM. The ends were cut back, 4 bases at V and 1 base at J, with 7 bases in the middle. Study-level points and caveats: Before onset, ophthalmopathy was predicted by the model a median 6.5 months earlier.

Graves' hyperthyroidism was deemed stable given no ophthalmopathy progression within 18 months. Patients were excluded for uncontrolled infection, other autoimmune disease, pregnancy or lactation. PBMCs were derived from 10 ml fresh peripheral blood. This clonotype was seen many times. What it binds is not known. V is TRBV28 and J is TRBJ2-5, with D perhaps being TRBD1 or TRBD2 (5 bases each). Source material: blood. The clonotype originates from a woman in her fifties or sixties with Graves' hyperthyroidism. The CDR3 DNA follows: TGTGCCAGCAGTTATGGGGGCCAAGAGACCCAGTACTTC. It encodes CASSYGGQETQYF.